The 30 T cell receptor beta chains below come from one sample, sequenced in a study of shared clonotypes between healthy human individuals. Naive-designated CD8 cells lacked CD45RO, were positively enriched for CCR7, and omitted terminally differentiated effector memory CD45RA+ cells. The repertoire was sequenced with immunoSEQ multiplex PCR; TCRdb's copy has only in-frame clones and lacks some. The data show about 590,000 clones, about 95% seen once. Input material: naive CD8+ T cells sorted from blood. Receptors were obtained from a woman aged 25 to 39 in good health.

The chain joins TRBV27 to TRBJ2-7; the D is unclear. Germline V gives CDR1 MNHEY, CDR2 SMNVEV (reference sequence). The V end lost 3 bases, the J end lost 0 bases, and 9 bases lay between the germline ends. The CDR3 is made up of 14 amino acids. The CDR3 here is CASSLSGVSYEQYF. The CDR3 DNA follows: TGTGCCAGCAGTTTGTCAGGAGTCTCCTACGAGCAGTACTTC.

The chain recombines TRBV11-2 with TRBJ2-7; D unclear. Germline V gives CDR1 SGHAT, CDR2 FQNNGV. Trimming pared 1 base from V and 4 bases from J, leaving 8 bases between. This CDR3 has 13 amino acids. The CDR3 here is CASSLVAVYEQYF. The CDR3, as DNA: TGTGCCAGCAGCTTAGTTGCTGTATACGAGCAGTACTTC.

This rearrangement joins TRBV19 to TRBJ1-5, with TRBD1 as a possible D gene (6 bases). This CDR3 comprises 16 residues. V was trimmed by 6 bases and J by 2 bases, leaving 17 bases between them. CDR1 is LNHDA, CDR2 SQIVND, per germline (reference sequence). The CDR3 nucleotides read TGTGCCAGTAGCCTGAAACAGGGTGGAGGCAATCAGCCCCAGCATTTT. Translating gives CASSLKQGGGNQPQHF.

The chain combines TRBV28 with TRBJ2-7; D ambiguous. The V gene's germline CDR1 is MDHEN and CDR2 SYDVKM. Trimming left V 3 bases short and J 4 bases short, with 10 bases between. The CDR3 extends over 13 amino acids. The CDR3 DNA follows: TGTGCCAGCAGTTTCGGGCACAAATACGAGCAGTACTTC. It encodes CASSFGHKYEQYF.

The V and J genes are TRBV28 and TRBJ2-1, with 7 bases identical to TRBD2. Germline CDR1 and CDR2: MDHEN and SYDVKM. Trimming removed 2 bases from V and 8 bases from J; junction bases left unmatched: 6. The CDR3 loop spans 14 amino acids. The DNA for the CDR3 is TGTGCCAGCAGTTTAGCGGGAGAGGGGTATGAGCAGTTCTTC. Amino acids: CASSLAGEGYEQFF.

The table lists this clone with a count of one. This CDR3 reads CASSPDSGEQFF. The CDR3 DNA reads TGTGCCAGCAGCCCCGATTCCGGCGAGCAGTTCTTC. This chain links TRBV5-4 with TRBJ2-1; D call uncertain. V dropped 4 bases and J dropped 10 bases, with 12 bases sitting between them. This CDR3 comprises 12 residues. Germline assignment: CDR1 SGHNT and CDR2 YYREEE (reference sequence). The complete variable domain, with remaining parts taken from reference TRBV5-4 and TRBJ2-1, reads ETGVTQSPTHLIKTRGQQVTLRCSSQSGHNTVSWYQQALGQGPQFIFQYYREEENGRGNFPPRFSGLQFPNYSSELNVNALELDDSALYLCASSPDSGEQFFGPGTRLTVL.

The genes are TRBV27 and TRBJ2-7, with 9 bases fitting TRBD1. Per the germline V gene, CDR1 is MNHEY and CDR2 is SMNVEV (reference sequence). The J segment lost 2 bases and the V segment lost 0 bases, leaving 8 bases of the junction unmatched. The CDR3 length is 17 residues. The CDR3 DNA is TGTGCCAGCAGTTTATCGGTAGGGGACAGGGTACCCTACGAGCAGTACTTC. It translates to CASSLSVGDRVPYEQYF.

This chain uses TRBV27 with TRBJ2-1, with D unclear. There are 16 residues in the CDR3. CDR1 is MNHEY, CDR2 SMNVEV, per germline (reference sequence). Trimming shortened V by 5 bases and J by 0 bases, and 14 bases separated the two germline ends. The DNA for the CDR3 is TGTGCCAGCAGTCCCTTAGAGTCCCTCTCCTACAATGAGCAGTTCTTC. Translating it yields CASSPLESLSYNEQFF.

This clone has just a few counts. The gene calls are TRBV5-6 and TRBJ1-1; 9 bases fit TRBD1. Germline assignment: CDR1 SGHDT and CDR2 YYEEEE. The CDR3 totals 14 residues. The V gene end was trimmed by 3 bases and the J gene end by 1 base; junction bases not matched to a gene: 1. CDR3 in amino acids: CASSSTGGNTEAFF. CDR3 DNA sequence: TGTGCCAGCAGCTCGACAGGGGGGAACACTGAAGCTTTCTTT.

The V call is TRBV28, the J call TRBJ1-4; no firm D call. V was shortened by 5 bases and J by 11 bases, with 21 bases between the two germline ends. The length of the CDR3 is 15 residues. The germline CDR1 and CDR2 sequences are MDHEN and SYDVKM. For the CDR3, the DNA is TGTGCCAGCAGTGCCGTTGGACGGACCAATAGGAAACTGTTTTTT. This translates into CASSAVGRTNRKLFF.

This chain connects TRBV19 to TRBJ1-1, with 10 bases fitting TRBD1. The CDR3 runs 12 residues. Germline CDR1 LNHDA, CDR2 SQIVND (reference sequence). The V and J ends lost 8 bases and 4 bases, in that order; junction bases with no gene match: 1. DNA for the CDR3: TGTGCCAGTTGGACAGGGGGCACTGAAGCTTTCTTT. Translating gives CASWTGGTEAFF.

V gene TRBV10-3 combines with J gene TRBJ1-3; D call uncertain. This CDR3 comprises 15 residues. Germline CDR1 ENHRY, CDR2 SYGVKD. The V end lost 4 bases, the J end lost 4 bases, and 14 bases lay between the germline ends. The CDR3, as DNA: TGTGCCATCAGTGCAGGATCCTCTGGCGGAAACACCATATATTTT. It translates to CAISAGSSGGNTIYF.

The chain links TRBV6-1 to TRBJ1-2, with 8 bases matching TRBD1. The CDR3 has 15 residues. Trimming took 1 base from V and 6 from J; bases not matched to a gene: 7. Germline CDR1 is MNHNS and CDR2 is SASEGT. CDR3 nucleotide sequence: TGTGCCAGCAGTGAAGTGACAGGGGTACCGGATGGCTACACCTTC. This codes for CASSEVTGVPDGYTF.

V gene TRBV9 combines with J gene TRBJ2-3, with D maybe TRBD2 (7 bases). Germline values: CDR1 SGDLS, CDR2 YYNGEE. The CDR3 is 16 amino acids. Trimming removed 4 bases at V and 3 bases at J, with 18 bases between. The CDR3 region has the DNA TGTGCCAGCAGCCCCCGCGGGGGCGCCGGGACAGATACGCAGTATTTT. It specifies CASSPRGGAGTDTQYF.

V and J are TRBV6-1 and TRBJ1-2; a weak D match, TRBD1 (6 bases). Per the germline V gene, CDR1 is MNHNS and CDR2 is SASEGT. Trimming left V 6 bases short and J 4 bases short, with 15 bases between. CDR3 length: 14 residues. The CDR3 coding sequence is TGTGCCAGCAGGTCCCAGGGGTATGGCTATGGCTACACCTTC. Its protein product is CASRSQGYGYGYTF.

The CDR3 DNA follows: TGTGCCAGCAGGGACCGTGGGTATTCAGATACGCAGTATTTT. It is translated as CASRDRGYSDTQYF. This chain uses TRBV2 with TRBJ2-3; D unclear. CDR3 length: 14 amino acids. The V gene's germline CDR1 is SNHLY and CDR2 FYNNEI. V dropped 6 bases and J dropped 4 bases, with 14 bases sitting between them.

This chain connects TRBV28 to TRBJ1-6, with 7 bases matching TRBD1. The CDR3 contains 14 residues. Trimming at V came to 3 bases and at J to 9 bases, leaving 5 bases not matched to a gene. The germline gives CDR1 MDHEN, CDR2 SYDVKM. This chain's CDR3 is CASSFRQGGSPLHF. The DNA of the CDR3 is TGTGCCAGCAGTTTCCGACAGGGCGGTTCACCCCTCCACTTT.

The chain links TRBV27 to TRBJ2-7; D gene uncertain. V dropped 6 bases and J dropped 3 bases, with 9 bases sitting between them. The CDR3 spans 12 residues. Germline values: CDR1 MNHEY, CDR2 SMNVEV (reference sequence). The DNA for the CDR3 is TGTGCCAGCAGATCCGCGTACTACGAGCAGTACTTC. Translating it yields CASRSAYYEQYF.

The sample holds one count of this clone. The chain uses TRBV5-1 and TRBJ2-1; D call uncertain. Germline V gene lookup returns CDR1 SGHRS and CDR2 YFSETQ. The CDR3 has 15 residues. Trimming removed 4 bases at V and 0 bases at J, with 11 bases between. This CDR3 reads CASSPDWSSYNEQFF. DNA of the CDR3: TGCGCCAGCAGCCCGGATTGGAGCTCCTACAATGAGCAGTTCTTC. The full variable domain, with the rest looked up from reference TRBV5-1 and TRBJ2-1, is KAGVTQTPRYLIKTRGQQVTLSCSPISGHRSVSWYQQTPGQGLQFLFEYFSETQRNKGNFPGRFSGRQFSNSRSEMNVSTLELGDSALYLCASSPDWSSYNEQFFGPGTRLTVL.

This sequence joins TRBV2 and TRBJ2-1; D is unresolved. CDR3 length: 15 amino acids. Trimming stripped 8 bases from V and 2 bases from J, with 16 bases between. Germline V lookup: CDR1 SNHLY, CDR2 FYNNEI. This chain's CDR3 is CASSRVDPPYNEQFF. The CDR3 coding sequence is TGTGCCAGCTCCCGCGTGGACCCGCCCTACAATGAGCAGTTCTTC.

CDR3 residues: CASSVASGWDIGEQFF. In nucleotides, the CDR3 is TGTGCCAGCAGCGTAGCTAGCGGGTGGGACATTGGTGAGCAGTTCTTC. The chain uses TRBV9 and TRBJ2-1; TRBD2 aligns across 8 bases. The CDR3 sequence is 16 residues long. Trimming at V came to 0 bases and at J to 9 bases, leaving 11 bases not matched to a gene. CDR1 is SGDLS, CDR2 YYNGEE, per germline.

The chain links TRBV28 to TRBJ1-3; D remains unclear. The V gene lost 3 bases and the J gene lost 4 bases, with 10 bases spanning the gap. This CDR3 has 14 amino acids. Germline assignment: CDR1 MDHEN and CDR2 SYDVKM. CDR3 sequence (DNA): TGTGCCAGCAGTTTGTCGGGTCCGGGAAACACCATATATTTT. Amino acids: CASSLSGPGNTIYF.

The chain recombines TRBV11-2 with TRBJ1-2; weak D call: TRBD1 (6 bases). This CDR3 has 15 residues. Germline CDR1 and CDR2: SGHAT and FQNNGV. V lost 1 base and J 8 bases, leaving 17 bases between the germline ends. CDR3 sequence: CASSLVDRNQGGYTF. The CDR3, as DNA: TGTGCCAGCAGCTTAGTTGACAGGAATCAGGGCGGCTACACCTTC.

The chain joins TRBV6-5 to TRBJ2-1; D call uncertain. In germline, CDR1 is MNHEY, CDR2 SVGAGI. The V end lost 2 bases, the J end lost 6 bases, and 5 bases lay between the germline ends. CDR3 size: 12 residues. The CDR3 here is CASSYPLNEQFF. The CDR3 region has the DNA TGTGCCAGCAGTTACCCCCTCAATGAGCAGTTCTTC.

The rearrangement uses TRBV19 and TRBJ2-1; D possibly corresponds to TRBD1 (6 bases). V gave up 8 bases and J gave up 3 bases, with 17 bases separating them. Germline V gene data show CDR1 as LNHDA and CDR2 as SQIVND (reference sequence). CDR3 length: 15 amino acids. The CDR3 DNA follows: TGTGCCAGTTCTCTAACAGGGATTATCTACAATGAGCAGTTCTTC. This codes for CASSLTGIIYNEQFF.

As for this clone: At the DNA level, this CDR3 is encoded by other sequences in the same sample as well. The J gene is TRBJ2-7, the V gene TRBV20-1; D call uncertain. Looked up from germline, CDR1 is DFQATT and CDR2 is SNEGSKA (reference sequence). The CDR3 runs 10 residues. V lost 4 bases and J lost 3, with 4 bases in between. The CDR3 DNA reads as TGCAGTGCTATTGACTACGAGCAGTACTTC. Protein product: CSAIDYEQYF.

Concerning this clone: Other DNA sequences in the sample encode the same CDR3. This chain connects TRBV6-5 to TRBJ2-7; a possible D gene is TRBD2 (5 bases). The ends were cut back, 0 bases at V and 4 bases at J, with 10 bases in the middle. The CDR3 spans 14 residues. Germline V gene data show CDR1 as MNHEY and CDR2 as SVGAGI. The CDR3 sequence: CASSYSTGGYEQYF. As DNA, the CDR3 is TGTGCCAGCAGTTACTCGACCGGCGGGTACGAGCAGTACTTC.

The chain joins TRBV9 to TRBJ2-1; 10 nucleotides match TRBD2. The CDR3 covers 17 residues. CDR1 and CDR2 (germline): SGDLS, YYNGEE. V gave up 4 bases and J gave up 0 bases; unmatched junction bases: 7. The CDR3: CASSSRTSGDSYNEQFF. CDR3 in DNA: TGTGCCAGCAGCTCTCGTACTAGCGGGGACTCCTACAATGAGCAGTTCTTC. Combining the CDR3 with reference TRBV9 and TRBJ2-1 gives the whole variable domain DSGVTQTPKHLITATGQRVTLRCSPRSGDLSVYWYQQSLDQGLQFLIQYYNGEERAKGNILERFSAQQFPDLHSELNLSSLELGDSALYFCASSSRTSGDSYNEQFFGPGTRLTVL.

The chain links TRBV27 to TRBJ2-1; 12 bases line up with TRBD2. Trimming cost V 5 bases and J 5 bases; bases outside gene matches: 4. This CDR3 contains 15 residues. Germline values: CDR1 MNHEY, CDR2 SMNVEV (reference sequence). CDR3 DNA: TGTGCCAGCAGTGTCACTAGCGGGAGGCACAATGAGCAGTTCTTC. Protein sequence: CASSVTSGRHNEQFF.

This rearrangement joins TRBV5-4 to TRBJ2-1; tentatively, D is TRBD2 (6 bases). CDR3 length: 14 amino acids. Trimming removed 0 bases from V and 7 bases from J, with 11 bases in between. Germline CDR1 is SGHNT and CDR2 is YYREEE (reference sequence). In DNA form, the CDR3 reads TGTGCCAGCAGCTTGGATCCGGAGGGAAATGAGCAGTTCTTC. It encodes CASSLDPEGNEQFF.